This TCR beta chain is from a study of T cells in Graves' hyperthyroidism and ophthalmopathy. The CDR3 consists of 10 residues. V lost 7 bases and J 5 bases, leaving 5 bases between the germline ends. The germline CDR1 and CDR2 sequences are MDHEN and SYDVKM. RNA transcripts provided the source from which TCR beta CDR3 regions were amplified. HTBI primers drove first-round RT-PCR of the TCR CDR3. TCRdb re-analysed the multiplex PCR reads in MiXCR, keeping a single row per CDR3 protein. Here the sample spans 550,000 to 600,000 distinct CDR3 sequences, roughly 50% being singletons. Uncontrolled infection, other autoimmune disease, pregnancy or lactation excluded patients. This clonotype was observed at least ten times. Its antigen is still unknown. Study-wide points: The model made its ophthalmopathy prediction, and onset followed a median around 6.5 months later.

This sequence joins TRBV28 and TRBJ2-5; no clear D. This receptor was identified in an adult woman with Graves' disease, either hyperthyroidism or ophthalmopathy (not recorded which). The source material was peripheral blood or thyroid tissue (not recorded which). The CDR3 is CASTGETQYF. CDR3 DNA sequence: TGTGCCAGCACCGGCGAGACCCAGTACTTC.